One sample yielded the 6 T cell receptor beta chains listed below, sequenced in a study of control samples from healthy donors and cancer patients. Sequenced by immunoSEQ multiplex PCR; TCRdb stores in-frame clones only, minus some. The sample shows some 90,000 clones, 86% of them seen only once. Input material: blood. Receptors were obtained from a woman aged 50 to 60 in good health.

V is TRBV5-5 and J is TRBJ2-1, with unresolved D. The germline CDR1 and CDR2 sequences are SGHKS and YYEKEE (reference sequence). This CDR3 has 15 amino acids. Deletions cut 5 bases from V and 8 bases from J, with 20 bases between. CDR3 sequence (DNA): TGTGCCAGCAGTCCGCGAGCCTGGCTCGGAGATGAGCAGTTCTTC. Protein sequence: CASSPRAWLGDEQFF.

The chain carries TRBV4-2 and TRBJ2-6; D remains ambiguous. Germline loops: CDR1 LGHNA, CDR2 YNFKEQ. This CDR3 has 18 residues. The V and J ends lost 3 bases and 0 bases respectively, with 15 bases between them. CDR3 bases: TGTGCCAGCAGCCAGACGACGACCGCCAGCTCTGGGGCCAACGTCCTGACTTTC. Its translation is CASSQTTTASSGANVLTF.

This sequence joins TRBV5-4 and TRBJ2-3; 10 bases align to TRBD2. V shed 2 bases and J 6 bases; nucleotides not matched to a gene: 3. The CDR3 runs 14 residues. Germline V gene sequence: CDR1 SGHNT, CDR2 YYREEE (reference sequence). Here the CDR3 reads CASSFSGRLDTQYF. CDR3 DNA: TGTGCCAGCAGCTTTAGCGGGAGGTTGGATACGCAGTATTTT.

The V and J genes are TRBV6-2 or TRBV6-3 and TRBJ2-3; D gene uncertain. V lost 1 base to trimming and J lost 3 bases, with 8 bases between them. CDR1 is MNHEY, CDR2 SVGEGT, per germline. There are 14 residues in the CDR3. The CDR3 DNA is TGTGCCAGCAGTTACTTTTCTAGAACAGATACGCAGTATTTT. Translated, it gives CASSYFSRTDTQYF.

This chain links TRBV5-1 with TRBJ2-5; TRBD1 aligns across 8 bases. The germline CDR1 and CDR2 sequences are SGHRS and YFSETQ. V lost 0 bases to trimming and J lost 3 bases; unmatched junction nucleotides: 4. The CDR3 runs to 15 residues. The chain's CDR3 is CASSLVPDREETQYF. The CDR3 DNA reads TGCGCCAGCAGCTTGGTCCCGGACAGGGAAGAGACCCAGTACTTC.

The chain's CDR3 is CASSPSTGGYSVAYGYTF. CDR3 nucleotides: TGTGCCAGCAGCCCCTCGACAGGGGGCTATAGTGTAGCCTATGGCTACACCTTC. V usage is TRBV11-2 and J usage is TRBJ1-2; 10 bases map to TRBD1. CDR1 and CDR2 from the germline V gene are SGHAT and FQNNGV. V was pared by 5 bases and J by 4 bases, with 16 bases of the junction left unmatched. The CDR3 has 18 residues.